This entry lists 5 T cell receptor beta chains sequenced from one sample in a study of cytomegalovirus exposure and HLA in healthy donors. A multiplex PCR was run with 60 Vbeta primers and 13 Jbeta primers. Measured with immunoSEQ multiplex PCR; TCRdb has only the in-frame clones, and not every one. Among approximately 210,000 clones, approximately 80% were seen once, and the ten largest hold roughly 1.1%. The sequenced sample was PBMCs. The source of these receptors is a woman aged 40 to 50 in good health and CMV-seronegative.

V usage is TRBV7-3 and J usage is TRBJ2-3; 11 positions match TRBD1. Germline V gene sequence: CDR1 SGHTA, CDR2 FQGTGA. V was clipped by 5 bases and J by 4 bases; unmatched bases: 5. The CDR3 covers 15 residues. CDR3 sequence (DNA): TGTGCCAGCAGCACTGGACAGGGGGCCGCAGATACGCAGTATTTT. Its protein product is CASSTGQGAADTQYF.

The V call is TRBV5-1, the J call TRBJ2-3, with 8 bases aligning to TRBD1. The CDR3 contains 16 residues. The germline V gene encodes CDR1 SGHRS and CDR2 YFSETQ. V was pared by 4 bases and J by 0 bases, with 7 bases of the junction left unmatched. As DNA, the CDR3 is TGCGCCAGCAGCCTGGGGACAGGCTCTAGCACAGATACGCAGTATTTT. This sequence encodes CASSLGTGSSTDTQYF.

The V and J genes are TRBV11-2 and TRBJ2-3, with 7 bases identical to TRBD2. The CDR3 is 15 amino acids. The germline V gene encodes CDR1 SGHAT and CDR2 FQNNGV. V lost 1 base to trimming and J lost 2 bases; unmatched junction nucleotides: 3. Written as DNA, the CDR3 is TGTGCCAGCAGCTTAGGGCTAGCGGACACAGATACGCAGTATTTT. It codes for CASSLGLADTDTQYF.

This chain connects TRBV9 to TRBJ1-2; D uncertain. This CDR3 is built from 15 residues. CDR1 and CDR2 (germline): SGDLS, YYNGEE. V lost 1 base, J lost 5 bases, and 15 bases lay in between. In DNA form, the CDR3 reads TGTGCCAGCAGCGTATTATCTACCCCTTCTTATGGCTACACCTTC. Translating it yields CASSVLSTPSYGYTF. Variable domain in full (rest from reference TRBV9 and TRBJ1-2): DSGVTQTPKHLITATGQRVTLRCSPRSGDLSVYWYQQSLDQGLQFLIQYYNGEERAKGNILERFSAQQFPDLHSELNLSSLELGDSALYFCASSVLSTPSYGYTFGSGTRLTVV.

A few counts support this clone. The chain has TRBV27 and TRBJ1-1, with 9 nucleotides matching TRBD1. This CDR3 has 17 residues. The ends lost 5 bases at V and 1 base at J; junction bases unmatched: 11. The germline V gene has CDR1 MNHEY and CDR2 SMNVEV (reference sequence). The CDR3 coding sequence is TGTGCCAGCAGTCTTGGGACAGGGCAACACGGGAACACTGAAGCTTTCTTT. As protein: CASSLGTGQHGNTEAFF.